This T cell receptor (beta chain) was identified in a study of Graves' ophthalmopathy and Graves' hyperthyroidism. Study-level findings and limits: Among expanded thyroid clonotypes above 0.001 frequency, most also occurred in blood.

Trimming took 3 bases from V and 6 from J, leaving 14 bases between them. This CDR3 has 14 residues. Hyperthyroidism was new, under 2 months, in patients aged 18 to 65. The count of this clonotype is one. The antigen is undetermined. Using RNA transcripts, the TCR beta CDR3 regions were amplified. An initial RT-PCR round employing HTBI primers preceded a second-round multiplex PCR. Using its own MiXCR run on the multiplex PCR reads, TCRdb lists one record per CDR3 protein. This sample has roughly 610,000 distinct CDR3 sequences, with approximately 22% found just once. Sequencing input: peripheral blood. J is TRBJ1-2 and V is TRBV12-3 or TRBV12-4, with unresolved D. This sequence was found in a woman under 30 with stable Graves' hyperthyroidism. Some clones in this sample may be carry-over from other donors' samples. The CDR3, as DNA: TGTGCCAGCAGTTTCTCTTACACGGGAGATGGCTACACCTTC. Its translation is CASSFSYTGDGYTF.